This is a list of T cell receptor beta chains from one sample in a study of blood T cell repertoires in COVID-19. The repertoire was sequenced with immunoSEQ multiplex PCR; TCRdb's copy has only in-frame clones and lacks some. The data show around 470,000 clones, with 89% seen just once and 0.9% held by the top ten. The sample was peripheral blood. The receptors come from a man younger than 35 with COVID-19, enrolled during active disease. CDR3s leave out the opening cysteine and the closing phenylalanine or tryptophan.

cdr3_aa,cdr3_length,j_call,v_call
ASSQGGSGYT,10,TRBJ1-2,TRBV4-1
ASSRQRNTEAF,11,TRBJ1-1,TRBV14
ASSPGQVQETQY,12,TRBJ2-5,TRBV18
ASTVENEQF,9,TRBJ2-1,TRBV2
ASSTLRSGSCYTQY,14,TRBJ2-3,TRBV21-1
ASSPDRNQNSPLH,13,TRBJ1-6,TRBV7-9
ASSYGAGGEKLF,12,TRBJ1-4,TRBV6-5
ASSASVLYTGELF,13,TRBJ2-2,TRBV2
ASSYSGGRSPLH,12,TRBJ1-6,TRBV6-5
ASSGTLQETQY,11,TRBJ2-5,TRBV6-5
ASRPDRDSGNTIY,13,TRBJ1-3,TRBV6-5
AISEGGDWGNQPQH,14,TRBJ1-5,TRBV10-3
ASSLAMTGDYEQY,13,TRBJ2-7,TRBV5-1
ASTRTVSGGNNEQF,14,TRBJ2-1,TRBV21-1
ASSLASGENQPQH,13,TRBJ1-5,TRBV7-9